The 25 T cell receptor beta chains presented below share a single source sample, sequenced in a study of shared clonotypes between healthy human individuals. Measured with immunoSEQ multiplex PCR; TCRdb has only the in-frame clones, and not every one. The table lists about 470,000 clones, roughly 77% of them singletons. The sequencing sample was made of PBMCs. These receptors all come from a woman aged 40 to 50 in good health. Some clones in this sample may be carry-over from other donors' samples.

This rearrangement joins TRBV5-1 to TRBJ2-3; D gene uncertain. Trimming pared 0 bases from V and 2 bases from J, leaving 7 bases between. Germline V lookup: CDR1 SGHRS, CDR2 YFSETQ. CDR3 size: 14 residues. The DNA of the CDR3 is TGCGCCAGCAGCTTGGAGGGTGACACAGATACGCAGTATTTT. Protein product: CASSLEGDTDTQYF.

This clone was found once. V gene TRBV7-8 combines with J gene TRBJ2-1, with D perhaps matching TRBD2 (6 bases). V was trimmed by 5 bases and J by 5 bases, leaving 10 bases between them. The germline CDR1 and CDR2 sequences are SGHVS and FQNEAQ. The CDR3 runs 13 residues. The CDR3 DNA is TGTGCCAGCAGCAAGACTAGTCACAATGAGCAGTTCTTC. Translated, it gives CASSKTSHNEQFF. Based on the CDR3 plus reference TRBV7-8 and TRBJ2-1, the full variable domain is GAGVSQSPRYKVAKRGQDVALRCDPISGHVSLFWYQQALGQGPEFLTYFQNEAQLDKSGLPSDRFFAERPEGSVSTLKIQRTQQEDSAVYLCASSKTSHNEQFFGPGTRLTVL.

For this clone: Other DNA sequences of this sample code for an identical CDR3. This chain uses TRBV20-1 with TRBJ2-1, with D unclear. Germline lookup yields CDR1 DFQATT and CDR2 SNEGSKA (reference sequence). V shed 1 base and J shed 6 bases, with 4 bases lying between them. The CDR3 is 11 residues long. Here the CDR3 reads CSARVVNEQFF. CDR3 DNA: TGCAGTGCTAGAGTGGTCAATGAGCAGTTCTTC.

The chain combines TRBV1 with TRBJ2-7. TRBV1 is reported as a pseudogene. CDR3 length: 16 amino acids. The CDR3 nucleotides are TGCACCAGCAGCCAAGATGGGCGGCGGCGCTCCTACGAGCAGTACTTC. As protein: CTSSQDGRRRSYEQYF.

This rearrangement joins TRBV7-2 to TRBJ2-5; 8 bases are shared with TRBD1. The CDR3 length is 14 residues. Trimming took 3 bases from V and 3 from J; bases not matched to a gene: 3. Germline-derived CDR1 and CDR2 are SGHTA and FQGNSA. CDR3 amino acids: CASSFPDREETQYF. The CDR3 DNA reads TGTGCCAGCAGCTTCCCGGACAGGGAAGAGACCCAGTACTTC.

This chain uses TRBV10-3 with TRBJ2-5; D gene ambiguous. The CDR3 length is 13 residues. The germline V gene has CDR1 ENHRY and CDR2 SYGVKD. V was trimmed by 3 bases and J by 3 bases, leaving 8 bases between them. CDR3 in DNA: TGTGCCATCAGTGACGGCCGAGAAGAGACCCAGTACTTC. Residues: CAISDGREETQYF.

J is TRBJ2-7 and V is TRBV5-8; 9 positions match TRBD1. This CDR3 has 14 residues. Trimming cost V 0 bases and J 5 bases; bases outside gene matches: 3. The germline CDR1 and CDR2 sequences are SGHTS and YDEGEE. For the CDR3, the DNA is TGTGCCAGCAGCTTGGACAGGGGGCTGGACGAGCAGTACTTC. It codes for CASSLDRGLDEQYF.

V gene TRBV5-1 combines with J gene TRBJ2-2; D remains unclear. Germline CDR1 SGHRS, CDR2 YFSETQ. Trimming took 4 bases from V and 0 from J, leaving 10 bases between them. This CDR3 has 15 residues. CDR3 DNA: TGCGCCAGCAGCCTTCGTAACGCGAACACCGGGGAGCTGTTTTTT. Translated, it gives CASSLRNANTGELFF.

This clone was observed at least ten times. The CDR3: CASSVDPYLAGSTDTQYF. CDR3 nucleotides: TGTGCCAGCAGCGTAGACCCGTATCTAGCGGGAAGCACAGATACGCAGTATTTT. The chain uses TRBV9 and TRBJ2-3, with 9 bases that match TRBD2. This CDR3 region has 18 residues. In germline, CDR1 is SGDLS, CDR2 YYNGEE. The J segment lost 0 bases and the V segment lost 0 bases, leaving 8 bases of the junction unmatched.

The chain links TRBV2 to TRBJ2-7; TRBD1 aligns across 9 bases. V was clipped by 6 bases and J by 5 bases; unmatched bases: 11. The CDR3 length is 15 residues. Per the germline V gene, CDR1 is SNHLY and CDR2 is FYNNEI. CDR3 protein: CASRGGTGTGNEQYF. The CDR3, as DNA: TGTGCCAGCAGGGGAGGGACAGGGACTGGTAACGAGCAGTACTTC.

The V call is TRBV12-5, the J call TRBJ2-1; D is unclear. Germline V gene sequence: CDR1 LGHNT, CDR2 FRNRAP. The CDR3 runs to 14 residues. Trimming left V 1 base short and J 8 bases short, with 12 bases between. For the CDR3, the DNA is TGTGCTAGTGGTTTGGCCCTCTTAGTCCATGAGCAGTTCTTC. Translation: CASGLALLVHEQFF.

The V gene is TRBV28, the J gene TRBJ2-7; D ambiguous. The CDR3 loop spans 14 amino acids. The V end was cut by 4 bases, the J end by 0 bases, with 10 bases between. Germline CDR1 is MDHEN and CDR2 is SYDVKM. The CDR3 region has the DNA TGTGCCAGCAGTTCCCGTCCGGTCTCCTACGAGCAGTACTTC. Residues: CASSSRPVSYEQYF.

The rearrangement links TRBV28 to TRBJ2-2, with D tentatively TRBD2 (6 bases). Per germline, CDR1 MDHEN and CDR2 SYDVKM. The CDR3 consists of 15 residues. Trimming pared 5 bases from V and 4 bases from J, leaving 14 bases between. This CDR3 reads CASSPTRGFTGELFF. The CDR3 bases are TGTGCCAGCAGTCCGACCCGGGGGTTCACCGGGGAGCTGTTTTTT.

This clone has more than one count but fewer than ten. The V gene is TRBV6-6, the J gene TRBJ1-5; no reliable D call. V was trimmed by 4 bases and J by 1 base, leaving 11 bases between them. The germline gives CDR1 MNHNY, CDR2 SVGAGI (reference sequence). The CDR3 sequence is 15 residues long. The CDR3 DNA is TGTGCCAGCAGTTTGGTCCAGTTGAGCAATCAGCCCCAGCATTTT. Translated, it gives CASSLVQLSNQPQHF.

This clone was seen only once. The genes are TRBV5-1 and TRBJ2-1; 7 bases are shared with TRBD2. The CDR3 is 14 amino acids. V was pared by 1 base and J by 5 bases, with 3 bases of the junction left unmatched. In germline, CDR1 is SGHRS, CDR2 YFSETQ. DNA of the CDR3: TGCGCCAGCAGCTTGCCTAGCGGAGACAATGAGCAGTTCTTC. The encoded protein is CASSLPSGDNEQFF.

The chain has TRBV28 and TRBJ2-1; unclear D gene. CDR1 and CDR2 (germline): MDHEN, SYDVKM. V was clipped by 6 bases and J by 7 bases, with 16 bases between them. This CDR3 region has 14 residues. The CDR3 DNA sequence: TGTGCCAGCAGCCTTGTGGGAAGCCTTAATGAGCAGTTCTTC. As protein: CASSLVGSLNEQFF.

V and J are TRBV6-4 and TRBJ1-2; 7 nucleotides match TRBD1. Germline-derived CDR1 and CDR2 are MRHNA and SNTAGT. The CDR3 is made up of 19 amino acids. The junction had 13 bases not matched to a gene; V was cut back by 0 bases and J by 0 bases. Here the CDR3 reads CASSDSIWHRGPSNYGYTF. CDR3 DNA: TGTGCCAGCAGTGACTCGATCTGGCACAGGGGACCTTCTAACTATGGCTACACCTTC.

The chain employs TRBV6-4 and TRBJ1-1; D is uncertain. Germline CDR1 reads MRHNA; CDR2 reads SNTAGT. Trimming removed 5 bases from V and 1 base from J, with 8 bases in between. The CDR3 has 13 amino acids. CDR3 nucleotide sequence: TGTGCCAGCAGTACGACACGGAACACTGAAGCTTTCTTT. Translating it yields CASSTTRNTEAFF.

The gene calls are TRBV28 and TRBJ2-7; TRBD1 matches at 10 bases. The CDR3 is made up of 15 amino acids. The junction had 7 bases not matched to a gene; V was cut back by 4 bases and J by 4 bases. The V gene's germline CDR1 is MDHEN and CDR2 SYDVKM. The CDR3 DNA is TGTGCCAGCAGTTACGGCGGACAGGGGGGGTACGAGCAGTACTTC. Its protein is CASSYGGQGGYEQYF.

The rearrangement links TRBV19 to TRBJ2-5; D is perhaps TRBD1 or TRBD2 (5 bases each). CDR1 is LNHDA, CDR2 SQIVND, per germline (reference sequence). The CDR3 contains 15 residues. Trimming took 0 bases from V and 0 from J, leaving 8 bases between them. CDR3 in DNA: TGTGCCAGTAGTATAGATTGGGGGTACCAAGAGACCCAGTACTTC. It encodes CASSIDWGYQETQYF. Based on the CDR3 plus reference TRBV19 and TRBJ2-5, the full variable domain is DGGITQSPKYLFRKEGQNVTLSCEQNLNHDAMYWYRQDPGQGLRLIYYSQIVNDFQKGDIAEGYSVSREKKESFPLTVTSAQKNPTAFYLCASSIDWGYQETQYFGPGTRLLVL.

The chain uses TRBV6-5 and TRBJ1-2; 9 nucleotides agree with TRBD1. The trim removed 6 bases at V and 1 base at J, leaving 6 bases unmatched. The CDR3 is made up of 15 amino acids. CDR1 is MNHEY, CDR2 SVGAGI, per germline. The CDR3 loop is CASRPGTGFNYGYTF. CDR3 in DNA: TGTGCCAGCAGGCCCGGGACAGGGTTTAACTATGGCTACACCTTC.

The chain joins TRBV9 to TRBJ1-3; the match to TRBD1 covers 7 bases. V gave up 4 bases and J gave up 4 bases; unmatched junction bases: 11. Germline V gene sequence: CDR1 SGDLS, CDR2 YYNGEE. The CDR3 contains 16 residues. CDR3 in DNA: TGTGCCAGCAGCCCCCCAGCGGGGACAGCGGGAAACACCATATATTTT. It encodes CASSPPAGTAGNTIYF.

In regard to this clone: Distinct nucleotide sequences in the sample also encode this CDR3. The genes are TRBV7-9 and TRBJ2-1; D is ambiguous. V was cut by 1 base and J by 4 bases, with 5 bases left in between. This CDR3 contains 13 residues. Germline assignment: CDR1 SEHNR and CDR2 FQNEAQ (reference sequence). The CDR3 coding sequence is TGTGCCAGCAGCTTAGTCTCTTACAATGAGCAGTTCTTC. As protein: CASSLVSYNEQFF.

With regard to this clone: A much larger clone differs by one base, so this may be a read error. V gene TRBV5-5 combines with J gene TRBJ2-7; D uncertain. The V end lost 0 bases, the J end lost 0 bases, and 4 bases lay between the germline ends. The CDR3 runs to 13 residues. CDR1 is SGHKS, CDR2 YYEKEE, per germline (reference sequence). The CDR3 loop reads CASSLAGSYEQYF. CDR3 sequence (DNA): TGTGCCAGCAGCTTGGCCGGCTCCTACGAGCAGTACTTC.

The chain uses TRBV5-1 and TRBJ2-1, with a possible D match to TRBD2 (6 bases). This CDR3 spans 15 amino acids. Trimming removed 2 bases from V and 7 bases from J, with 16 bases in between. Germline V CDR1 and CDR2: SGHRS, YFSETQ. The CDR3 is CASSFPEGLGNEQFF. The DNA for the CDR3 is TGCGCCAGCAGCTTCCCGGAGGGCCTTGGGAATGAGCAGTTCTTC.